The following is a T cell receptor beta chain sequence with its context. This sample was included in a study of T cell responses to AZD1222 COVID-19 vaccine. Repertoires were generated with immunoSEQ multiplex PCR, while TCRdb's copy carries only in-frame clones and drops some. The table has 100,000 or so clones, around 86% seen once. Germline values: CDR1 MNHEY, CDR2 SVGEGT. This CDR3 comprises 15 residues. V gave up 2 bases and J gave up 2 bases, with 12 bases separating them. The chain has TRBV6-2 or TRBV6-3 and TRBJ1-1; tentatively, D is TRBD1 (5 bases). The sequence was obtained from an adult in good health. The sample consisted of peripheral blood, taken on day 0 of AZD1222 vaccination. Here the CDR3 DNA reads TGTGCCAGCAGTTACCCGGGGACCACAAACACTGAAGCTTTCTTT. This codes for CASSYPGTTNTEAFF.